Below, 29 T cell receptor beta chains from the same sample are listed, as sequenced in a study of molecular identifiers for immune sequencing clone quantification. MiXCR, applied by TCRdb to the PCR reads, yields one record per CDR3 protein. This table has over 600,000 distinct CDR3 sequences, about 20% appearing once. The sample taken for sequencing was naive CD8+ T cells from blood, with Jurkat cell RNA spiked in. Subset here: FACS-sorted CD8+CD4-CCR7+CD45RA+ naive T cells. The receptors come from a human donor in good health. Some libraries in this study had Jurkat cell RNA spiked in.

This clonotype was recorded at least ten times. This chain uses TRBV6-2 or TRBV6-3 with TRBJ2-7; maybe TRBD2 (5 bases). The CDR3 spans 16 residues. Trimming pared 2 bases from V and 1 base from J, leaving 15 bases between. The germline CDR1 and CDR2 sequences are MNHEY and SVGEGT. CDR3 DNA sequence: TGTGCCAGCAGTTACGATCCGAGGGCCTTATCCTACGAGCAGTACTTC. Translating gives CASSYDPRALSYEQYF.

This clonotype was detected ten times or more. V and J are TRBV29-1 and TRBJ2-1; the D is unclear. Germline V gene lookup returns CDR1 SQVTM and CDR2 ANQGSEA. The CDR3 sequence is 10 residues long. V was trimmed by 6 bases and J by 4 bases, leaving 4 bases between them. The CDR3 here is CSVIYNEQFF. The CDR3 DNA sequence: TGCAGCGTAATTTACAATGAGCAGTTCTTC.

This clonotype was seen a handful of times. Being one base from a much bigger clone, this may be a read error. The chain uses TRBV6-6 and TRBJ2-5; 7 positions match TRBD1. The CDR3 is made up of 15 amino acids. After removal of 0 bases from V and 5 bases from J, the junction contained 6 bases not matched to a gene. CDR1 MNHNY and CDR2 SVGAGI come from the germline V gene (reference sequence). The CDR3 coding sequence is TGTGCCAGCAGTTACTCCCGGGACAGACACGAGACCCAGTACTTC. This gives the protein CASSYSRDRHETQYF.

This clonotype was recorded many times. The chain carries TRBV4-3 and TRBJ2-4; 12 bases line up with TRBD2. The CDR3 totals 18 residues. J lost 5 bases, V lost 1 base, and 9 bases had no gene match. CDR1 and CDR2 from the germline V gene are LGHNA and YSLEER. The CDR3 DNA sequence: TGCGCCAGCAGCCAAGGACTAGCGGGGGCCCCTTTACAAAACATTCAGTACTTC. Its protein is CASSQGLAGAPLQNIQYF.

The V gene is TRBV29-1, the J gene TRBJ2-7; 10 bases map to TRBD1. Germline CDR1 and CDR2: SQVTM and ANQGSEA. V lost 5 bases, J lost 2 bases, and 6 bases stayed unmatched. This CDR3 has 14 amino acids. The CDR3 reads CSVYGTGETYEQYF. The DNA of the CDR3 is TGCAGCGTTTATGGGACAGGGGAAACCTACGAGCAGTACTTC.

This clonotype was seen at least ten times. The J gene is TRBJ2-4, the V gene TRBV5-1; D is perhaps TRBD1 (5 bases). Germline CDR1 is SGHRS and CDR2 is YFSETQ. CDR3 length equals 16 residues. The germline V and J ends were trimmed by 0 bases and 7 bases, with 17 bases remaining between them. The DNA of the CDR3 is TGCGCCAGCAGCTTGGGCGTCGTAAGGGGCATCAACATTCAGTACTTC. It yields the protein CASSLGVVRGINIQYF.

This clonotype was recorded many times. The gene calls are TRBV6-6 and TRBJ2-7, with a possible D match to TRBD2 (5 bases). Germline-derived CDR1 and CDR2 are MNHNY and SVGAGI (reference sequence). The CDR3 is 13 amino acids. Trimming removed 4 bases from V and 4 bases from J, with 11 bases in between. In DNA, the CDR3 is TGTGCCAGCAGTTCCACCGCGGGTTACGAGCAGTACTTC. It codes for CASSSTAGYEQYF.

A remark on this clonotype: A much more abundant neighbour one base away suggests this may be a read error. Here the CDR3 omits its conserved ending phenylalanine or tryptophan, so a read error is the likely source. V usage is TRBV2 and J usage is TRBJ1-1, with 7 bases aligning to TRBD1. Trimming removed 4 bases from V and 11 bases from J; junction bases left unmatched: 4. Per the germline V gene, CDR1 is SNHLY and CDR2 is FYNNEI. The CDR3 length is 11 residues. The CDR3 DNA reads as TGTGCCAGCAGTGGGGCAGGGGGGGCTTTCTCT. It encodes CASSGAGGAFS.

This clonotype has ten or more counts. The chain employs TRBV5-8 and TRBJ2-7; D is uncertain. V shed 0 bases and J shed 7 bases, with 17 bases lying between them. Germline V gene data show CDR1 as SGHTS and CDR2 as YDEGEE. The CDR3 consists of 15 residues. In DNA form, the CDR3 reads TGTGCCAGCAGCTTGGATGTCGGCAGCTCTCGGGAGCAGTACTTC. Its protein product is CASSLDVGSSREQYF. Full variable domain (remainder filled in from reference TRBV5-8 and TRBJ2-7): EAGVTQSPTHLIKTRGQQATLRCSPISGHTSVYWYQQALGLGLQFLLWYDEGEERNRGNFPPRFSGRQFPNYSSELNVNALELEDSALYLCASSLDVGSSREQYFGPGTRLTVT.

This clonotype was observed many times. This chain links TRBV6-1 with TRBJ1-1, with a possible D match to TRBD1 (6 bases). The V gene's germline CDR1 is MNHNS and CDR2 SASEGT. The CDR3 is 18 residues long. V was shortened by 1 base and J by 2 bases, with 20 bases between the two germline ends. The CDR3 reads CASSEGRNAGTLNTEAFF. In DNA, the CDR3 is TGTGCCAGCAGTGAAGGCAGGAATGCCGGGACACTCAACACTGAAGCTTTCTTT.

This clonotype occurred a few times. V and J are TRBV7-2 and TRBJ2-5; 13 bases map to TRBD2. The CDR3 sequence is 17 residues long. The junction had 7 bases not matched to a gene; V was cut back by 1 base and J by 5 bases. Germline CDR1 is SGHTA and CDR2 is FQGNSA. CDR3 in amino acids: CASSLELAGGPGETQYF. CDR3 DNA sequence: TGTGCCAGCAGCTTAGAACTAGCGGGGGGGCCGGGGGAGACCCAGTACTTC.

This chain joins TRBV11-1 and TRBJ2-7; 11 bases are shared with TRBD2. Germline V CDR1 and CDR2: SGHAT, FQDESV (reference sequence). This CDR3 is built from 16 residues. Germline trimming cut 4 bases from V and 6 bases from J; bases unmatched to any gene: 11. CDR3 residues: CASSSRPLAGVGEQYF. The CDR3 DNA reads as TGTGCCAGCAGCTCAAGGCCACTAGCGGGAGTTGGCGAGCAGTACTTC. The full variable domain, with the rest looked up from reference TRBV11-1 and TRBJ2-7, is EAEVAQSPRYKITEKSQAVAFWCDPISGHATLYWYRQILGQGPELLVQFQDESVVDDSQLPKDRFSAERLKGVDSTLKIQPAELGDSAMYLCASSSRPLAGVGEQYFGPGTRLTVT.

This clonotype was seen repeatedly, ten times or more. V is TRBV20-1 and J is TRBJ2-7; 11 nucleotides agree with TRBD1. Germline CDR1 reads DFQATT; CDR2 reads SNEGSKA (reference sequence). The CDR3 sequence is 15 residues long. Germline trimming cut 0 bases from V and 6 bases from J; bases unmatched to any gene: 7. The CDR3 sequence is CSARDLGTGGSEQYF. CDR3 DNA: TGCAGTGCTAGAGATCTGGGGACAGGGGGGTCCGAGCAGTACTTC.

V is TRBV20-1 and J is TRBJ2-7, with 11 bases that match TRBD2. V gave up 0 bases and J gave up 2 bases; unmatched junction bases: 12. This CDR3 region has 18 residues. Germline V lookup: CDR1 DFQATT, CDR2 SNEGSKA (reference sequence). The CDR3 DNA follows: TGCAGTGCTAGAGATACGGGGGCTAGCGGGGGGCAGACCTACGAGCAGTACTTC. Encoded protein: CSARDTGASGGQTYEQYF.

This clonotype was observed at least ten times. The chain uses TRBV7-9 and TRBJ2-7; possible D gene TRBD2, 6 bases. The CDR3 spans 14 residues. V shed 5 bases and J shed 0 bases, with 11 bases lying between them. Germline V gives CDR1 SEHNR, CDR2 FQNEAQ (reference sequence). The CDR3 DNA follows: TGTGCCAGCAGCCCTAGCGCGAACTCCTACGAGCAGTACTTC. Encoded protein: CASSPSANSYEQYF.

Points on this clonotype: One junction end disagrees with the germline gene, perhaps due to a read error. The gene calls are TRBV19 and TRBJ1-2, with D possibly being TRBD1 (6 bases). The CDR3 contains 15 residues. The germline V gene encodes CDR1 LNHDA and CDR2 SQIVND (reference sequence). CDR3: CASSIQGPANYGHTF. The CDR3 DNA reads TGTGCCAGTAGTATCCAGGGGCCCGCTAACTATGGCCACACCTTC.

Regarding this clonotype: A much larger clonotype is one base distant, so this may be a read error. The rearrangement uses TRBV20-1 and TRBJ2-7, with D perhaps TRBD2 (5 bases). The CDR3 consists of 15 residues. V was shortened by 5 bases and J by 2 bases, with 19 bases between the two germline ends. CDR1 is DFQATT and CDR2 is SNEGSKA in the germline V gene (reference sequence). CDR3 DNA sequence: TGCAGTGCTCCCTGGGGTAGCGCCACTCCCTACGAGCAGTACTTC. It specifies CSAPWGSATPYEQYF.

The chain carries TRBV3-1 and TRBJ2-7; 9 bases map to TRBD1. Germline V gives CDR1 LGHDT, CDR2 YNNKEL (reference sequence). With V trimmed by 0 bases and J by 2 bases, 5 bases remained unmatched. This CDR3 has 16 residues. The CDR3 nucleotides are TGTGCCAGCAGCCAAGACGAGACAGGGGGGACCTACGAGCAGTACTTC. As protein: CASSQDETGGTYEQYF.

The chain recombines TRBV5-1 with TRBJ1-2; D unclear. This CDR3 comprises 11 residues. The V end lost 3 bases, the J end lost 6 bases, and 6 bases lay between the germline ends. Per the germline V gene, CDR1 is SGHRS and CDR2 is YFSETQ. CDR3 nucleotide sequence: TGCGCCAGCAGCTCTGACGATGGCTACACCTTC. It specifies CASSSDDGYTF.

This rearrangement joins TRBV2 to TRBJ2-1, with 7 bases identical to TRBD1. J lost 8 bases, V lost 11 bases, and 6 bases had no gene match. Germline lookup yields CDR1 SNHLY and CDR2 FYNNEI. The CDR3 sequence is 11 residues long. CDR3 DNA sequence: TGTGCCGGAAGGGGGCTCGATGAGCAGTTCTTC. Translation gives CAGRGLDEQFF.

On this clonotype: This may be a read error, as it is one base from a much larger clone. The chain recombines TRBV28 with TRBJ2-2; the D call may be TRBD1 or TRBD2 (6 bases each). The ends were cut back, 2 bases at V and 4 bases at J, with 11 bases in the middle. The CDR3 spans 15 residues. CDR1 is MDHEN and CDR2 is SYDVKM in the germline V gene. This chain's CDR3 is CASSLAEGGTGELFF. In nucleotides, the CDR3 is TGTGCCAGCAGTTTAGCGGAGGGGGGCACCGGGGAGCTGTTTTTT.

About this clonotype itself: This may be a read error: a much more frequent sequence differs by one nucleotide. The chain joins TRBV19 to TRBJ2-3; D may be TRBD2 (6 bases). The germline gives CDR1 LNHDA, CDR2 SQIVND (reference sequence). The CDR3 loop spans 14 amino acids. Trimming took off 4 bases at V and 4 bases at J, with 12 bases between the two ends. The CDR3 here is CASSTRGLPDTQYF. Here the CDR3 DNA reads TGTGCCAGTAGTACGCGGGGCCTCCCAGATACGCAGTATTTT.

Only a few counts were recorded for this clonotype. CDR3 in amino acids: CAIRGGPAYNEQFF. Written as DNA, the CDR3 is TGTGCCATCAGGGGGGGTCCCGCCTACAATGAGCAGTTCTTC. This chain connects TRBV10-3 to TRBJ2-1; TRBD2 might be the D (6 bases). V was cut by 6 bases and J by 2 bases, with 11 bases left in between. The germline CDR1 and CDR2 sequences are ENHRY and SYGVKD. The CDR3 is 14 amino acids.

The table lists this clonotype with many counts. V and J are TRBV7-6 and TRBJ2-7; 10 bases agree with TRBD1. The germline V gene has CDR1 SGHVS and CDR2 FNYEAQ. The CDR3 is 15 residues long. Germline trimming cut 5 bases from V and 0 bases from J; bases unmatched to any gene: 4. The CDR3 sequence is CASSSGTGVSYEQYF. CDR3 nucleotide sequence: TGTGCCAGCAGCAGCGGGACAGGGGTCTCCTACGAGCAGTACTTC.

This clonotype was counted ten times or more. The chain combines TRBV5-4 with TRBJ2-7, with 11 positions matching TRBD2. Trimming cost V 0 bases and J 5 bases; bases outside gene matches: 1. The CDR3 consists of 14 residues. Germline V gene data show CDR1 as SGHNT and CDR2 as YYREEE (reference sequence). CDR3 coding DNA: TGTGCCAGCAGCTTGGTACTAGCGGGGGACGAGCAGTACTTC. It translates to CASSLVLAGDEQYF.

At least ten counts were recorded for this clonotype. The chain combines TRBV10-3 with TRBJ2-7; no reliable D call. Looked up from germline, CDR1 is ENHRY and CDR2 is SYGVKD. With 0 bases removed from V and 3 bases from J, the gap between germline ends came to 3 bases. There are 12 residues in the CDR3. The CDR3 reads CAISESLYEQYF. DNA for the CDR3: TGTGCCATCAGTGAGTCCCTCTACGAGCAGTACTTC.

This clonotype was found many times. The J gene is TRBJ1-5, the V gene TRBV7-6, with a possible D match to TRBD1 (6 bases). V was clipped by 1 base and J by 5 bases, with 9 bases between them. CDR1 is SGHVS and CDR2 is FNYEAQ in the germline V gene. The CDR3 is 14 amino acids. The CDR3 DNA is TGTGCCAGCAGCTTAGGGGACACATATCAGCCCCAGCATTTT. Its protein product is CASSLGDTYQPQHF.

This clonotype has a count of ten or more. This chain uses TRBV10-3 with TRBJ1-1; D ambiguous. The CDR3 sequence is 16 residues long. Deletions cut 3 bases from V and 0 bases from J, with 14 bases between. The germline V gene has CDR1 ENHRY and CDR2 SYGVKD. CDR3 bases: TGTGCCATCAGTGATAAGACGGATCTACTGAACACTGAAGCTTTCTTT. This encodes CAISDKTDLLNTEAFF.

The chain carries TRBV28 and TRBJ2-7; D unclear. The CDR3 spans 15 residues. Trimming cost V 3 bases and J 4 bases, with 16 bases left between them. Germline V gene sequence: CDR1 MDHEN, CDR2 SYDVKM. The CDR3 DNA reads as TGTGCCAGCAGTTTCATGGACGGAGTAGGGTACGAGCAGTACTTC. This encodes CASSFMDGVGYEQYF.